This is a list of T cell receptor beta chains from one sample in a study of shared clonotypes between healthy human individuals. Sequenced by immunoSEQ multiplex PCR; TCRdb stores in-frame clones only, minus some. The profile shows a few hundred thousand clones, about 74% of them singletons. The sample taken for sequencing was PBMCs. Receptors originate from a woman in her 40s in good health. Some clones in this sample may be carry-over from other donors' samples. Both conserved end residues are part of each CDR3. The order of the fields is V gene, D gene, clone size, J gene, CDR3 protein, CDR3 DNA. The D gene is left open where the match is weak. Clone size is stated in some rows and not others, as once, few, many or a class when expanded.

TRBV9	NA	NA	TRBJ1-2	CASSAQGTEIFYGYTF	TGTGCCAGCAGCGCGCAGGGAACGGAGATATTCTATGGCTACACCTTC
TRBV29-1	NA	NA	TRBJ1-1	CSVEVGARNTEAFF	TGCAGCGTTGAAGTTGGAGCTCGGAACACTGAAGCTTTCTTT
TRBV4-1	NA	once	TRBJ1-5	CASSQDLSPAHQPQHF	TGCGCCAGCAGCCAAGATCTGTCTCCGGCTCATCAGCCCCAGCATTTT
TRBV4-1	TRBD1	few	TRBJ1-5	CASSPRGGMGNQPQHF	TGCGCCAGCAGCCCCCGAGGGGGCATGGGCAATCAGCCCCAGCATTTT
TRBV10-2	NA	NA	TRBJ2-7	CASSSLASDTYEQYF	TGCGCCAGCAGTTCGTTGGCTAGCGACACCTACGAGCAGTACTTC
TRBV27	NA	NA	TRBJ1-5	CASSPTHSGQPQHF	TGTGCCAGCAGTCCGACCCATTCGGGACAGCCCCAGCATTTT
TRBV5-4	NA	once	TRBJ2-6	CASSSGGGAVSGANVLTF	TGTGCCAGCAGCTCCGGGGGCGGAGCCGTCTCTGGGGCCAACGTCCTGACTTTC
TRBV18	TRBD2	many	TRBJ2-7	CASSSTGTSGIRYEQYF	TGTGCCAGCTCATCAACCGGGACTAGCGGGATACGCTACGAGCAGTACTTC
TRBV28	NA	NA	TRBJ2-2	CVSKGGRTANTGELFF	TGTGTCTCGAAAGGGGGTAGGACAGCGAACACCGGGGAGCTGTTTTTT
TRBV13	TRBD2	NA	TRBJ2-3	CASSPNSLAGLTDTQYF	TGTGCCAGCAGCCCAAACTCCCTAGCGGGCCTTACAGATACGCAGTATTTT
TRBV28	NA	NA	TRBJ1-2	CASSIAGSGYTF	TGTGCCAGCAGCATTGCGGGAAGCGGCTACACCTTC
TRBV6-5	NA	once	TRBJ2-1	CASSDQGVREQFF	TGTGCCAGCAGCGACCAGGGTGTCCGGGAGCAGTTCTTC
TRBV18	TRBD2	NA	TRBJ2-1	CASSPGGGGRAVQFF	TGTGCCAGCTCACCGGGAGGCGGCGGGAGGGCCGTGCAGTTCTTC
TRBV7-2	NA	NA	TRBJ2-1	CASSAGPAYGEQFF	TGTGCCAGCAGCGCGGGACCCGCATACGGAGAGCAGTTCTTC
TRBV7-2	TRBD1	once	TRBJ1-5	CASSPGGGTGGNQPQHF	TGTGCCAGCAGCCCCGGAGGGGGTACAGGGGGGAATCAGCCCCAGCATTTT
TRBV9	NA	NA	TRBJ2-1	CASTWGTAYNEQFF	TGTGCCAGCACATGGGGAACGGCCTACAATGAGCAGTTCTTC
TRBV29-1	NA	NA	TRBJ1-5	CSVQAGNQPQHF	TGCAGCGTTCAGGCAGGGAATCAGCCCCAGCATTTT
TRBV10-2	NA	NA	TRBJ1-2	CASSESSRAYTF	TGCGCCAGCAGTGAGTCGTCTCGGGCCTACACCTTC
TRBV6-1	TRBD2	many	TRBJ2-3	CASSGLAGADTQYF	TGTGCCAGCAGTGGACTAGCGGGAGCAGATACGCAGTATTTT
TRBV9	NA	NA	TRBJ2-1	CASSELPSYEQFF	TGTGCCAGCAGCGAATTGCCAAGCTATGAGCAGTTCTTC
TRBV7-2	TRBD2	NA	TRBJ2-4	CASSLVAGGPKNIQYF	TGTGCCAGCAGCTTAGTGGCGGGAGGGCCCAAAAACATTCAGTACTTC
TRBV6-6	TRBD2	NA	TRBJ2-1	CASKSSGYNEQFF	TGTGCCAGCAAATCTAGCGGGTACAATGAGCAGTTCTTC
TRBV4-2	TRBD2	once	TRBJ2-7	CASSQEQAGGYEQYF	TGTGCCAGCAGCCAAGAGCAAGCGGGAGGGTACGAGCAGTACTTC
TRBV30	NA	few	TRBJ1-6	CAWTVGTGSPLHF	TGTGCCTGGACCGTGGGTACAGGGTCACCCCTCCACTTT
TRBV7-6	NA	NA	TRBJ2-5	CASSQGLGGETQYF	TGTGCCAGCAGCCAAGGTTTGGGAGGAGAGACCCAGTACTTC
TRBV9	TRBD1	NA	TRBJ1-1	CASSATGGLGTEAFF	TGTGCCAGCAGCGCGACAGGGGGCTTAGGCACTGAAGCTTTCTTT
TRBV30	NA	NA	TRBJ2-7	CAWSTGPYEQYF	TGTGCCTGGAGTACAGGGCCCTACGAGCAGTACTTC
TRBV28	NA	NA	TRBJ1-1	CASSSGQPGNTEAFF	TGTGCCAGCAGTTCAGGACAGCCGGGGAACACTGAAGCTTTCTTT
TRBV11-2	TRBD2	NA	TRBJ2-7	CASSSGLAGVSQYF	TGTGCCAGCAGCTCGGGACTAGCGGGAGTGTCGCAGTACTTC
TRBV6-5	NA	NA	TRBJ2-7	CASSYSIPDTYEQYF	TGTGCCAGCAGTTACTCGATCCCGGATACCTACGAGCAGTACTTC
TRBV28	NA	NA	TRBJ2-5	CASRTRGPRQETQYF	TGTGCCAGCAGGACCCGGGGGCCGCGGCAAGAGACCCAGTACTTC
TRBV7-2	TRBD2	NA	TRBJ2-7	CASSLRAGGAYEQYF	TGTGCCAGCAGCTTAAGGGCGGGAGGCGCCTACGAGCAGTACTTC
TRBV4-2	NA	once	TRBJ2-7	CASSQDKHGAPYEQYF	TGTGCCAGCAGCCAAGATAAGCACGGGGCCCCCTACGAGCAGTACTTC
TRBV28	TRBD1	NA	TRBJ1-5	CASRTGGEGNQPQHF	TGTGCCAGCAGAACAGGGGGCGAGGGCAATCAGCCCCAGCATTTT
TRBV7-2	NA	NA	TRBJ1-1	CASSLHMNTEAFF	TGTGCCAGCAGCTTGCACATGAACACTGAAGCTTTCTTT
TRBV2	TRBD1	NA	TRBJ1-2	CASSLTQGFYGYTF	TGTGCCAGCAGCCTCACACAGGGGTTCTATGGCTACACCTTC
TRBV19	NA	NA	TRBJ2-7	CASSIALASYEQYF	TGTGCCAGTAGTATCGCACTGGCTTCCTACGAGCAGTACTTC
TRBV7-2	NA	NA	TRBJ1-3	CASSLFSSSGNTIYF	TGTGCCAGCAGCTTATTCAGCTCCTCTGGAAACACCATATATTTT
TRBV6-1	NA	NA	TRBJ2-7	CASSGRVLAYEQYF	TGTGCCAGCAGTGGGCGGGTCCTTGCCTACGAGCAGTACTTC
TRBV20-1	NA	once	TRBJ2-1	CSASHPGEQFF	TGCAGTGCTTCCCACCCGGGGGAGCAGTTCTTC